Presented here are 24 T cell receptor beta chains from one specimen sequenced in a study of beta chain features in type 1 diabetes. cDNA synthesis used the whole RNA isolate, giving expressed TCRB sequences. The table came from immunoSEQ multiplex PCR; TCRdb's copy has only in-frame clones and leaves some out. The data contain tens of thousands of clones, around a third of them singletons. The sample taken for sequencing was stem cell memory CD4+ T cells from blood. Every receptor here comes from a woman under 30 in good health.

The rearrangement uses TRBV5-1 and TRBJ2-2; D is perhaps TRBD2 (7 bases). The germline CDR1 and CDR2 sequences are SGHRS and YFSETQ. The CDR3 sequence is 15 residues long. V was cut by 2 bases and J by 4 bases, with 12 bases left in between. CDR3 in DNA: TGCGCCAGCAGCTTCGAGGGGGGGCGCACCGGGGAGCTGTTTTTT. Its protein product is CASSFEGGRTGELFF.

The chain joins TRBV15 to TRBJ1-1; D gene ambiguous. This CDR3 is 16 amino acids long. The germline CDR1 and CDR2 sequences are LNHNV and YYDKDF (reference sequence). V shed 5 bases and J shed 5 bases, with 21 bases lying between them. The CDR3 nucleotides read TGTGCCACCAGCGGGCTGGCGACCTTAGGTCGGACTGAAGCTTTCTTT. Translated, it gives CATSGLATLGRTEAFF.

This clone was found a few times. CDR3 in DNA: TGTGCCAGCAGTGAGGGCGGGACAGGGGGCGAGGGGGAGCAGTACTTC. Residues: CASSEGGTGGEGEQYF. The V call is TRBV2, the J call TRBJ2-7, with 12 bases aligning to TRBD1. The germline CDR1 and CDR2 sequences are SNHLY and FYNNEI. This CDR3 has 16 amino acids. Trimming took 3 bases from V and 7 from J; bases not matched to a gene: 10.

The rearrangement uses TRBV2 and TRBJ1-2, with 8 bases that match TRBD1. V lost 7 bases to trimming and J lost 8 bases; unmatched junction nucleotides: 6. This CDR3 region has 12 residues. Germline CDR1 SNHLY, CDR2 FYNNEI. Here the CDR3 DNA reads TGTGCCAGCAACGGACAGGGCGGAGGCTACACCTTC. Its translation: CASNGQGGGYTF.

The chain couples TRBV27 to TRBJ2-2, with TRBD1 matching 9 bases. This CDR3 is built from 15 residues. CDR1 and CDR2 from the germline V gene are MNHEY and SMNVEV (reference sequence). The J segment lost 6 bases and the V segment lost 4 bases, leaving 6 bases of the junction unmatched. The CDR3 here is CASSWVQGASGELFF. CDR3 DNA: TGTGCCAGCAGTTGGGTACAGGGGGCCTCCGGGGAGCTGTTTTTT.

This chain uses TRBV5-1 with TRBJ1-1; TRBD1 might be the D (5 bases). The V end lost 0 bases, the J end lost 3 bases, and 9 bases lay between the germline ends. The CDR3 loop spans 14 amino acids. CDR1 is SGHRS, CDR2 YFSETQ, per germline. Here the CDR3 reads CASSLVGGDTEAFF. CDR3 DNA sequence: TGCGCCAGCAGCTTGGTCGGAGGGGACACTGAAGCTTTCTTT.

The V gene is TRBV9, the J gene TRBJ2-3; D may be TRBD2 (6 bases). Germline-derived CDR1 and CDR2 are SGDLS and YYNGEE. V lost 3 bases and J 5 bases, leaving 10 bases between the germline ends. This CDR3 contains 13 residues. CDR3 region: CASSGVGGDTQYF. The CDR3 bases are TGTGCCAGCAGCGGTGTGGGGGGAGATACGCAGTATTTT.

This chain links TRBV5-4 with TRBJ1-1, with TRBD1 as a possible D gene (5 bases). Germline CDR1 and CDR2: SGHNT and YYREEE (reference sequence). Trimming left V 2 bases short and J 5 bases short, with 10 bases between. CDR3 size: 13 residues. CDR3 DNA sequence: TGTGCCAGCAGCTTTATGGGGGGAACTGAAGCTTTCTTT. Its translation: CASSFMGGTEAFF.

This rearrangement joins TRBV25-1 to TRBJ2-7; 9 bases are shared with TRBD2. V was clipped by 2 bases and J by 4 bases; unmatched bases: 12. Looked up from germline, CDR1 is MGHDK and CDR2 is SYGVNS. The CDR3 covers 17 residues. The CDR3 loop reads CASSESPWKAGGYEQYF. CDR3 coding DNA: TGTGCCAGCAGTGAAAGCCCCTGGAAGGCGGGAGGGTACGAGCAGTACTTC.

The chain uses TRBV5-1 and TRBJ2-3; TRBD2 might be the D (5 bases). Germline CDR1 SGHRS, CDR2 YFSETQ. Deletions cut 7 bases from V and 0 bases from J, with 15 bases between. The CDR3 runs to 15 residues. The CDR3 region is CASRPTTTSTDTQYF. The CDR3 nucleotides read TGCGCCAGCCGTCCGACTACCACTAGCACAGATACGCAGTATTTT.

This clone was seen ten or more times. The V gene is TRBV10-3, the J gene TRBJ2-1, with D uncertain. The CDR3 has 12 amino acids. V lost 3 bases and J lost 6, with 6 bases in between. CDR1 is ENHRY and CDR2 is SYGVKD in the germline V gene. The CDR3 DNA sequence: TGTGCCATCAGTGAACTATCCAATGAGCAGTTCTTC. Amino acids: CAISELSNEQFF.

This clone turned up a few times. The chain couples TRBV7-9 to TRBJ2-7, with a weak D call TRBD2 (6 bases). V was clipped by 0 bases and J by 3 bases, with 12 bases between them. This CDR3 has 15 amino acids. The V gene's germline CDR1 is SEHNR and CDR2 FQNEAQ (reference sequence). The CDR3 sequence: CASSLAGGGIYEQYF. The CDR3 coding sequence is TGTGCCAGCAGCTTAGCAGGTGGGGGGATCTACGAGCAGTACTTC.

This chain links TRBV19 with TRBJ2-7; TRBD1 matches at 8 bases. J gave up 3 bases and V 1 base, and 2 bases lay outside the gene matches. The germline CDR1 and CDR2 sequences are LNHDA and SQIVND (reference sequence). CDR3 length equals 14 residues. The CDR3 DNA is TGTGCCAGTAGTATAGCTGGACAGGGCTACGAGCAGTACTTC. It specifies CASSIAGQGYEQYF.

The rearrangement uses TRBV5-6 and TRBJ1-2, with a possible D match to TRBD1 (5 bases). This CDR3 is 15 amino acids long. Germline CDR1 reads SGHDT; CDR2 reads YYEEEE. The V end lost 4 bases, the J end lost 0 bases, and 13 bases lay between the germline ends. For the CDR3, the DNA is TGTGCCAGCAGCCCTCCAGGGTCTACTAACTATGGCTACACCTTC. This gives the protein CASSPPGSTNYGYTF.

This clone occurred a few times. V is TRBV5-1 and J is TRBJ2-1, with 9 bases fitting TRBD1. V shed 1 base, J shed 6 bases, and the junction held 8 bases outside the gene matches. CDR3 length: 16 amino acids. Germline-derived CDR1 and CDR2 are SGHRS and YFSETQ. The CDR3 spells CASSLTGTGPLNEQFF. The CDR3 coding sequence is TGCGCCAGCAGCTTGACCGGGACAGGGCCGCTCAATGAGCAGTTCTTC.

Turning to this clone: One end of the junction is discordant with germline, which a read error may explain. This chain uses TRBV5-1 with TRBJ1-5, with D possibly TRBD1 on 5 matching bases. Germline V lookup: CDR1 SGHRS, CDR2 YFSETQ. The CDR3 is made up of 13 amino acids. The CDR3, as DNA: TGCGCCAGCAGTTTGGAGGGGCATCAGCCCCAGCATTTT. This gives the protein CASSLEGHQPQHF.

There are a few counts of this clone. The rearrangement joins TRBV2 to TRBJ2-1; 9 bases map to TRBD1. V gave up 9 bases and J gave up 9 bases; unmatched junction bases: 9. Germline CDR1 SNHLY, CDR2 FYNNEI. The CDR3 contains 13 residues. The CDR3 coding sequence is TGTGCCAGTTCCCCGGGACAGGGCTTTGAGCAGTTCTTC. As protein: CASSPGQGFEQFF.

The chain is built from TRBV2 and TRBJ2-2; D not certain. The CDR3 is 15 amino acids. CDR1 SNHLY and CDR2 FYNNEI come from the germline V gene. The V and J ends lost 2 bases and 8 bases respectively, with 15 bases between them. The CDR3 loop reads CASSEYSLLPGELFF. The DNA for the CDR3 is TGTGCCAGCAGTGAATATAGCCTGCTACCAGGGGAGCTGTTTTTT.

The rearrangement joins TRBV5-1 to TRBJ1-1, with TRBD1 matching over 9 bases. The CDR3 is 17 amino acids. Germline V gives CDR1 SGHRS, CDR2 YFSETQ. The ends lost 6 bases at V and 1 base at J; junction bases unmatched: 13. CDR3 residues: CASTLRTGVVGNTEAFF. The CDR3 region has the DNA TGCGCCAGCACCCTCAGGACAGGGGTAGTGGGGAACACTGAAGCTTTCTTT.

The chain employs TRBV5-1 and TRBJ2-7, with 9 positions matching TRBD2. The CDR3 is made up of 15 amino acids. V lost 0 bases and J lost 7; bases outside the gene matches: 8. Germline V CDR1 and CDR2: SGHRS, YFSETQ. The CDR3 DNA is TGCGCCAGCAGCTTGGATGGACTAGCGACGGGGGAGCAGTACTTC. Its protein product is CASSLDGLATGEQYF.

This clone was picked up a small number of times. The chain links TRBV30 to TRBJ1-5; D gene uncertain. The CDR3 covers 13 residues. V dropped 0 bases and J dropped 0 bases, with 3 bases sitting between them. Germline-derived CDR1 and CDR2 are GTSNPN and SVGIG (reference sequence). CDR3 nucleotides: TGTGCCTGGAGTGTCCGTAGCAATCAGCCCCAGCATTTT. Translating gives CAWSVRSNQPQHF. Based on the CDR3 plus reference TRBV30 and TRBJ1-5, the full variable domain is SQTIHQWPATLVQPVGSPLSLECTVEGTSNPNLYWYRQAAGRGLQLLFYSVGIGQISSEVPQNLSASRPQDRQFILSSKKLLLSDSGFYLCAWSVRSNQPQHFGDGTRLSIL.

This clone was found a few times. The chain couples TRBV6-1 to TRBJ2-1; a possible D gene is TRBD2 (5 bases). The germline CDR1 and CDR2 sequences are MNHNS and SASEGT. The CDR3 consists of 12 residues. V was trimmed by 8 bases and J by 11 bases, leaving 16 bases between them. As DNA, the CDR3 is TGTGCCAGCCTGTCGGAGGAAGGCAAGCAGTTCTTC. It codes for CASLSEEGKQFF.

The chain joins TRBV27 to TRBJ2-7, with 7 bases aligning to TRBD1. V lost 8 bases and J lost 1; bases outside the gene matches: 14. This CDR3 is 16 amino acids long. Germline V gene sequence: CDR1 MNHEY, CDR2 SMNVEV (reference sequence). CDR3 DNA: TGTGCCAGCGGCTTCGAAACAGGGGCCCCATCCTACGAGCAGTACTTC. Residues: CASGFETGAPSYEQYF.

The table lists this clone with a few counts. This chain uses TRBV14 with TRBJ2-7; 7 bases map to TRBD1. CDR1 is SGHDN and CDR2 is FVKESK in the germline V gene. The CDR3 has 15 residues. Trimming took 2 bases from V and 5 from J; bases not matched to a gene: 9. CDR3 DNA sequence: TGTGCCAGCAGCCAAACCCTCACAGGGGCCAACGAGCAGTACTTC. Its protein is CASSQTLTGANEQYF.